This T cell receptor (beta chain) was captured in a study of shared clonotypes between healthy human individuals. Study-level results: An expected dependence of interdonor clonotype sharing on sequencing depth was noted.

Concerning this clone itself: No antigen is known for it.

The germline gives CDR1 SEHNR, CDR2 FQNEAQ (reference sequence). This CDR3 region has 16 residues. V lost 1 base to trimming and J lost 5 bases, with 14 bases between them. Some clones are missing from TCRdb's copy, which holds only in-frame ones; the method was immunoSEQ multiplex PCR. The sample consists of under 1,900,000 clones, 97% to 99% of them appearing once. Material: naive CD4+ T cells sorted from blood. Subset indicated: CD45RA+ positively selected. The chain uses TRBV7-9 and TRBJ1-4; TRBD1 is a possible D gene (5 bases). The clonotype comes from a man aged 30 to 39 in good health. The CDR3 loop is CASSLGSGTENEKLFF. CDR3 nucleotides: TGTGCCAGCAGCTTAGGATCCGGGACGGAGAATGAAAAACTGTTTTTT.